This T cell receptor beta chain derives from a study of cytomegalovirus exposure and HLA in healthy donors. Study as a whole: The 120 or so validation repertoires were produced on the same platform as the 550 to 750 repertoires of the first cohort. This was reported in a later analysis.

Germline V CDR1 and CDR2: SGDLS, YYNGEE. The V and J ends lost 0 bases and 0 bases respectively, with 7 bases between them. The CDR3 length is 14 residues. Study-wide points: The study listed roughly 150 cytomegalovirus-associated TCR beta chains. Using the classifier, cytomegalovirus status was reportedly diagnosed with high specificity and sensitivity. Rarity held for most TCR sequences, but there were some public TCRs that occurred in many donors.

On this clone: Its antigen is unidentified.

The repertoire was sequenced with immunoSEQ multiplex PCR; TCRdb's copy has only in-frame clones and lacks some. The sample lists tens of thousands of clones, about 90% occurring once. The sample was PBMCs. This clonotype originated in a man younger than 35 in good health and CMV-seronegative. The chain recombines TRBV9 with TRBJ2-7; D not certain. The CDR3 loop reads CASSVEQFSYEQYF. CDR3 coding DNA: TGTGCCAGCAGCGTAGAACAGTTCTCCTACGAGCAGTACTTC.